A single sample is the source of the 15 T cell receptor beta chains below, sequenced in a study of blood T cell repertoires in COVID-19. TCRdb keeps only in-frame clones here, not all; method: immunoSEQ multiplex PCR. The profile shows under 90,000 clones, approximately 80% of them singletons. The sequenced sample was peripheral blood. All receptors derive from a human donor in a cohort sampled during active COVID-19.

This clone was found once. The J gene is TRBJ2-2, the V gene TRBV28, with D perhaps matching TRBD2 (7 bases). This CDR3 is 15 amino acids long. V lost 11 bases, J lost 6 bases, and 22 bases lay in between. The germline gives CDR1 MDHEN, CDR2 SYDVKM. The CDR3: CASRRKGGVAGELFF. CDR3 nucleotides: TGTGCCTCCCGACGTAAAGGGGGGGTGGCCGGGGAGCTGTTTTTT.

The chain has TRBV11-3 and TRBJ2-5; a weak D match, TRBD1 (5 bases). V was pared by 0 bases and J by 5 bases, with 13 bases between. This CDR3 has 15 amino acids. CDR1 and CDR2 (germline): SGHNT, YENEEA. This chain's CDR3 is CASSLDGRDDETQYF. The CDR3 DNA reads as TGTGCCAGCAGCTTAGACGGCAGGGATGATGAGACCCAGTACTTC.

The chain uses TRBV9 and TRBJ2-3; 9 bases are a match to TRBD2. This CDR3 comprises 18 residues. CDR1 and CDR2 from the germline V gene are SGDLS and YYNGEE. The V gene end was trimmed by 3 bases and the J gene end by 1 base; junction bases not matched to a gene: 12. DNA for the CDR3: TGTGCCAGCAGCGCCACGTCGCGGGGGGGGCCCGGCACAGATACGCAGTATTTT. Translating gives CASSATSRGGPGTDTQYF.

J is TRBJ1-5 and V is TRBV11-2; no clear D. Germline V gene sequence: CDR1 SGHAT, CDR2 FQNNGV. CDR3 length: 13 amino acids. V dropped 0 bases and J dropped 5 bases, with 5 bases sitting between them. CDR3 DNA sequence: TGTGCCAGCAGCTTAGAGAGGGATCAGCCCCAGCATTTT. It encodes CASSLERDQPQHF.

CDR3: CASSASGSQLRGANVLTF. CDR3 sequence (DNA): TGTGCCAGCAGCGCTAGCGGGAGCCAACTTAGGGGGGCCAACGTCCTGACTTTC. The chain uses TRBV9 and TRBJ2-6, with 10 bases lining up with TRBD2. Unmatched junction bases numbered 10, after V lost 3 bases and J lost 4 bases. The CDR3 extends over 18 amino acids. Germline V gives CDR1 SGDLS, CDR2 YYNGEE.

This clone was seen a few times. This chain joins TRBV11-3 and TRBJ2-1, with no clear D. Germline CDR1 reads SGHNT; CDR2 reads YENEEA. Trimming took 5 bases from V and 7 from J, leaving 6 bases between them. This CDR3 is 11 amino acids long. CDR3 sequence (DNA): TGTGCCAGCAGCCGCAGGAATGAGCAGTTCTTC. Its translation is CASSRRNEQFF.

The V call is TRBV4-2, the J call TRBJ2-7, with 11 positions matching TRBD1. CDR1 is LGHNA, CDR2 YNFKEQ, per germline. V dropped 4 bases and J dropped 3; count of bases not matched to a gene: 5. The CDR3 is made up of 15 amino acids. This CDR3 reads CASSPTGTGGYEQYF. Here the CDR3 DNA reads TGTGCCAGCAGCCCTACGGGGACAGGGGGCTACGAGCAGTACTTC.

The chain links TRBV29-1 to TRBJ1-1; 9 positions agree with TRBD1. With 6 bases clipped from V and 11 bases from J, the junction kept 10 bases outside the gene matches. This CDR3 contains 12 residues. Germline values: CDR1 SQVTM, CDR2 ANQGSEA. Here the CDR3 DNA reads TGCAGCGTCGTCCCGGGACAGGGCCTTGCTTTCTTT. It codes for CSVVPGQGLAFF. The whole variable domain, remainder taken from reference TRBV29-1 and TRBJ1-1, is SAVISQKPSRDICQRGTSLTIQCQVDSQVTMMFWYRQQPGQSLTLIATANQGSEATYESGFVIDKFPISRPNLTFSTLTVSNMSPEDSSIYLCSVVPGQGLAFFGQGTRLTVV.

The V gene is TRBV5-1, the J gene TRBJ2-7, with a possible D match to TRBD1 (6 bases). Between the trimmed V and J ends, which lost 4 bases and 5 bases, there was a span of 13 bases. This CDR3 is built from 13 residues. The V gene's germline CDR1 is SGHRS and CDR2 YFSETQ. CDR3 nucleotides: TGCGCCAGCAGCATCCAGGGGTTGGACGAGCAGTACTTC. Its translation: CASSIQGLDEQYF.

The V gene is TRBV7-2, the J gene TRBJ2-2; D gene unclear. Trimming pared 6 bases from V and 0 bases from J, leaving 14 bases between. Germline CDR1 reads SGHTA; CDR2 reads FQGNSA. This CDR3 comprises 16 residues. The CDR3 nucleotides are TGTGCCAGCAGGCGAATCGCACAGACGAACACCGGGGAGCTGTTTTTT. The encoded protein is CASRRIAQTNTGELFF.

This rearrangement joins TRBV28 to TRBJ1-2; 7 nucleotides align to TRBD1. Germline trimming cut 6 bases from V and 5 bases from J; bases unmatched to any gene: 12. The CDR3 contains 15 residues. Germline V gene data show CDR1 as MDHEN and CDR2 as SYDVKM. CDR3 nucleotide sequence: TGTGCCAGCAGCTGGGCAAACCGGGACAGATATGGCTACACCTTC. It codes for CASSWANRDRYGYTF.

This clone showed up just a few times. V is TRBV5-1 and J is TRBJ2-7; D not resolved. CDR3 size: 15 residues. V gave up 4 bases and J gave up 3 bases, with 17 bases separating them. Germline V gives CDR1 SGHRS, CDR2 YFSETQ. The CDR3 loop is CASSPEPARLYEQYF. For the CDR3, the DNA is TGCGCCAGCAGCCCGGAACCTGCGAGGCTCTACGAGCAGTACTTC.

The genes are TRBV7-2 and TRBJ1-6; no clear D gene. The CDR3 has 13 amino acids. Per the germline V gene, CDR1 is SGHTA and CDR2 is FQGNSA. V was pared by 6 bases and J by 10 bases, with 13 bases between. Here the CDR3 DNA reads TGTGCCAGCAGGCCGACAACGGGGTCACCCCTCCACTTT. This gives the protein CASRPTTGSPLHF.

This clone was detected a few times. The chain employs TRBV30 and TRBJ2-5; possibly TRBD1 for D (5 bases). Trimming took off 0 bases at V and 1 base at J, with 12 bases between the two ends. This CDR3 region has 15 residues. CDR1 and CDR2 (germline): GTSNPN, SVGIG (reference sequence). CDR3 in amino acids: CAWSVLRTIQETQYF. CDR3 in DNA: TGTGCCTGGAGTGTACTTCGGACAATCCAAGAGACCCAGTACTTC.

There are a few counts of this clone. The V call is TRBV5-6, the J call TRBJ1-1; D not resolved. Trimming removed 7 bases at V and 3 bases at J, with 16 bases between. Germline assignment: CDR1 SGHDT and CDR2 YYEEEE. This CDR3 is 14 amino acids long. CDR3 DNA: TGTGCCAGCCCACCACGGGGATCGGACACTGAAGCTTTCTTT. Translated: CASPPRGSDTEAFF. Together with reference TRBV5-6 and TRBJ1-1, the CDR3 gives the full variable domain: DAGVTQSPTHLIKTRGQQVTLRCSPKSGHDTVSWYQQALGQGPQFIFQYYEEEERQRGNFPDRFSGHQFPNYSSELNVNALLLGDSALYLCASPPRGSDTEAFFGQGTRLTVV.